Each of the 11 T cell receptor beta chains below was sequenced from the same sample in a study of identifying expanded T cells in peripheral blood. The data were produced by immunoSEQ multiplex PCR, yet TCRdb's version contains in-frame clones alone and is incomplete. Here the sample spans around 100,000 clones, roughly 91% being singletons. Source material: blood. These receptors were collected from a person between 18 and 70 years old in good health.

The chain employs TRBV2 and TRBJ1-3; tentatively, D is TRBD1 (5 bases). CDR1 and CDR2 (germline): SNHLY, FYNNEI. This CDR3 is built from 15 residues. Trimming removed 7 bases at V and 0 bases at J, with 13 bases between. The CDR3 nucleotides read TGTGCCAGCATAGGAGGGGTCGACTCTGGAAACACCATATATTTT. Protein sequence: CASIGGVDSGNTIYF. Full variable domain (outside the CDR3, taken from reference TRBV2 and TRBJ1-3): EPEVTQTPSHQVTQMGQEVILRCVPISNHLYFYWYRQILGQKVEFLVSFYNNEISEKSEIFDDQFSVERPDGSNFTLKIRSTKLEDSAMYFCASIGGVDSGNTIYFGEGSWLTVV.

The chain joins TRBV19 to TRBJ2-5; possibly TRBD2 for D (6 bases). The CDR3 sequence is 11 residues long. Trimming took off 7 bases at V and 5 bases at J, with 8 bases between the two ends. Germline CDR1 and CDR2: LNHDA and SQIVND (reference sequence). CDR3: CASKGRETQYF. The DNA for the CDR3 is TGTGCCAGTAAGGGGAGGGAGACCCAGTACTTC.

V is TRBV10-1 and J is TRBJ2-7; D gene unclear. Germline V gene data show CDR1 as WNHNN and CDR2 as SYGVQD (reference sequence). This CDR3 is built from 12 residues. The ends were cut back, 9 bases at V and 6 bases at J, with 15 bases in the middle. CDR3 in amino acids: CASSPSPVEQYF. DNA of the CDR3: TGCGCCAGTTCCCCGAGCCCGGTCGAGCAGTACTTC.

The rearrangement uses TRBV29-1 and TRBJ1-5; D is undetermined. CDR3 length equals 17 residues. CDR1 SQVTM and CDR2 ANQGSEA come from the germline V gene. The germline V and J ends were trimmed by 5 bases and 2 bases, with 22 bases remaining between them. Written as DNA, the CDR3 is TGCAGCGTTTCCTTCGCTCCAGGTATTAAGGGCAATCAGCCCCAGCATTTT. Protein: CSVSFAPGIKGNQPQHF.

The rearrangement links TRBV19 to TRBJ2-1; 9 positions match TRBD1. J lost 3 bases, V lost 8 bases, and 8 bases had no gene match. Germline CDR1 is LNHDA and CDR2 is SQIVND (reference sequence). The CDR3 has 15 amino acids. CDR3 sequence (DNA): TGTGCCAGTGGACGGGGACAGGGTTACTACAATGAGCAGTTCTTC. Protein product: CASGRGQGYYNEQFF.

The chain combines TRBV4-3 with TRBJ1-2; no clear D. The germline V and J ends were trimmed by 1 base and 4 bases, with 10 bases remaining between them. CDR3 length: 14 residues. Germline assignment: CDR1 LGHNA and CDR2 YSLEER. CDR3 protein: CASSQAPTSYGYTF. CDR3 bases: TGCGCCAGCAGCCAAGCACCAACGTCCTATGGCTACACCTTC.

The V call is TRBV28, the J call TRBJ1-1; 8 bases match TRBD1. Germline lookup yields CDR1 MDHEN and CDR2 SYDVKM. J was trimmed by 8 bases and V by 6 bases; bases with no gene match: 8. This CDR3 comprises 13 residues. This CDR3 is CASRYGQGEEAFF. CDR3 in DNA: TGTGCCAGCAGATATGGACAGGGTGAGGAAGCTTTCTTT.

The rearrangement joins TRBV5-4 to TRBJ1-1; TRBD1 agrees at 8 bases. V lost 3 bases to trimming and J lost 3 bases; unmatched junction nucleotides: 7. The CDR3 sequence is 15 residues long. Germline V gene data show CDR1 as SGHNT and CDR2 as YYREEE (reference sequence). The CDR3 DNA reads TGTGCCAGCAGCTCGTTATTGACAGGGGACACTGAAGCTTTCTTT. Translating gives CASSSLLTGDTEAFF.

The chain carries TRBV9 and TRBJ2-1, with TRBD2 matching 12 bases. The junction had 4 bases not matched to a gene; V was cut back by 0 bases and J by 9 bases. This CDR3 is 15 amino acids long. Germline loops: CDR1 SGDLS, CDR2 YYNGEE. The chain's CDR3 is CASSVGASGRGEQFF. CDR3 bases: TGTGCCAGCAGCGTAGGGGCTAGCGGGAGGGGTGAGCAGTTCTTC.

This chain links TRBV7-2 with TRBJ2-7, with 15 bases matching TRBD2. Germline V gene sequence: CDR1 SGHTA, CDR2 FQGNSA. The CDR3 has 19 residues. Losses at the gene ends were 2 bases for V and 0 bases for J; bases not matched to a gene: 8. The CDR3, as DNA: TGTGCCAGCAGCTTAAGCGGACTAGCGGGGGGGCCTAGCTCCTACGAGCAGTACTTC. Translated, it gives CASSLSGLAGGPSSYEQYF. Supplemented by reference TRBV7-2 and TRBJ2-7, the full variable domain reads GAGVSQSPSNKVTEKGKDVELRCDPISGHTALYWYRQSLGQGLEFLIYFQGNSAPDKSGLPSDRFSAERTGGSVSTLTIQRTQQEDSAVYLCASSLSGLAGGPSSYEQYFGPGTRLTVT.

This clone was recorded once. Here the CDR3 reads CASRRGVENTEAFF. For the CDR3, the DNA is TGTGCCAGCAGACGGGGCGTGGAGAACACTGAAGCTTTCTTT. The chain links TRBV6-6 to TRBJ1-1; possible D gene TRBD1, 5 bases. Germline loops: CDR1 MNHNY, CDR2 SVGAGI (reference sequence). CDR3 length: 14 amino acids. V lost 6 bases to trimming and J lost 1 base, with 12 bases between them.